These 22 T cell receptor beta chains originate from one sample sequenced in a study of T-cell reconstitution after alpha-beta-depleted transplantation in children. Preparing the TCRbeta library involved the use of unique molecular identifiers. One entry per CDR3 protein, called by TCRdb with MiXCR from the PCR reads. The profile shows approximately 6,300 distinct CDR3 sequences, 15% to 18% of them singletons. The sample in question was PBMCs, mostly from graft donor cells, obtained 180 days after TCRalphabeta/CD19-depleted stem cell transplant. These receptor sequences come from a patient under 10 years old who had a stem cell transplant for inherited bone marrow failure, so the T cells may come from the graft donor.

By proportion, this clonotype is medium-sized. The rearrangement uses TRBV5-1 and TRBJ2-5, with D unresolved. Germline V gene data show CDR1 as SGHRS and CDR2 as YFSETQ. The CDR3 contains 14 residues. Trimming pared 0 bases from V and 4 bases from J, leaving 10 bases between. This CDR3 is CASSLAGVAETQYF. The DNA for the CDR3 is TGCGCCAGCAGCTTGGCAGGAGTGGCAGAGACCCAGTACTTC. The whole variable domain, remainder taken from reference TRBV5-1 and TRBJ2-5, is KAGVTQTPRYLIKTRGQQVTLSCSPISGHRSVSWYQQTPGQGLQFLFEYFSETQRNKGNFPGRFSGRQFSNSRSEMNVSTLELGDSALYLCASSLAGVAETQYFGPGTRLLVL.

In its sample, this clonotype was seen many times. The rearrangement links TRBV6-1 to TRBJ1-3; D gene ambiguous. Germline CDR1 reads MNHNS; CDR2 reads SASEGT. The V end lost 6 bases, the J end lost 0 bases, and 6 bases lay between the germline ends. This CDR3 has 13 amino acids. CDR3 loop: CASRGSSGNTIYF. DNA of the CDR3: TGTGCCAGCAGGGGGAGCTCTGGAAACACCATATATTTT.

This clonotype was recorded many times. The chain links TRBV11-2 to TRBJ1-2; D is ambiguous. The germline V and J ends were trimmed by 7 bases and 4 bases, with 16 bases remaining between them. Per germline, CDR1 SGHAT and CDR2 FQNNGV. The CDR3 sequence is 14 residues long. Here the CDR3 DNA reads TGTGCCAGCATACAAATAAAGAGAGGCTATGGCTACACCTTC. It is translated as CASIQIKRGYGYTF. Based on the CDR3 plus reference TRBV11-2 and TRBJ1-2, the full variable domain is EAGVAQSPRYKIIEKRQSVAFWCNPISGHATLYWYQQILGQGPKLLIQFQNNGVVDDSQLPKDRFSAERLKGVDSTLKIQPAKLEDSAVYLCASIQIKRGYGYTFGSGTRLTVV.

This clonotype has a count of ten or more. This chain links TRBV7-9 with TRBJ2-5; D is unresolved. Germline V gene lookup returns CDR1 SEHNR and CDR2 FQNEAQ (reference sequence). This CDR3 is 11 amino acids long. The V end was cut by 1 base, the J end by 4 bases, with 1 base between. CDR3 in DNA: TGTGCCAGCAGCTTAGTAGAGACCCAGTACTTC. Encoded protein: CASSLVETQYF.

The table lists this clonotype with many counts. The chain carries TRBV7-2 and TRBJ2-1, with D perhaps assigned TRBD1 or TRBD2 (7 bases each). Looked up from germline, CDR1 is SGHTA and CDR2 is FQGNSA. Between the trimmed V and J ends, which lost 5 bases and 5 bases, there was a span of 16 bases. The CDR3 runs 15 residues. The CDR3 loop reads CASSKQGGTNNEQFF. The DNA of the CDR3 is TGTGCCAGCAGCAAGCAGGGGGGGACAAACAATGAGCAGTTCTTC.

The sample holds many counts of this clonotype. The chain couples TRBV9 to TRBJ1-4; no firm D call. CDR1 and CDR2 (germline): SGDLS, YYNGEE. Trimming cost V 2 bases and J 0 bases, with 8 bases left between them. The CDR3 totals 15 residues. This CDR3 reads CASSVRHATNEKLFF. In nucleotides, the CDR3 is TGTGCCAGCAGCGTCCGCCATGCAACTAATGAAAAACTGTTTTTT.

This clonotype has ten or more counts. V usage is TRBV5-1 and J usage is TRBJ1-3; D not resolved. Germline V gives CDR1 SGHRS, CDR2 YFSETQ. The CDR3 is made up of 16 amino acids. Trimming took off 0 bases at V and 2 bases at J, with 12 bases between the two ends. CDR3 sequence: CASSLGARGPGNTIYF. The CDR3 region has the DNA TGCGCCAGCAGCTTGGGGGCCCGTGGACCTGGAAACACCATATATTTT. Using reference TRBV5-1 and TRBJ1-3 for the parts outside the CDR3, the full variable domain is KAGVTQTPRYLIKTRGQQVTLSCSPISGHRSVSWYQQTPGQGLQFLFEYFSETQRNKGNFPGRFSGRQFSNSRSEMNVSTLELGDSALYLCASSLGARGPGNTIYFGEGSWLTVV.

This clonotype was observed at least ten times. This rearrangement joins TRBV11-1 to TRBJ2-3, with D possibly TRBD2 on 5 matching bases. Looked up from germline, CDR1 is SGHAT and CDR2 is FQDESV (reference sequence). Trimming pared 6 bases from V and 0 bases from J, leaving 22 bases between. The CDR3 is 18 residues long. The CDR3 bases are TGTGCCAGCAGTAGCCGGTGGGGAGCGCACTTCAGCACAGATACGCAGTATTTT. It is translated as CASSSRWGAHFSTDTQYF.

This clonotype was seen many times. The rearrangement uses TRBV3-1 and TRBJ2-1; weak D call: TRBD2 (5 bases). The CDR3 is 14 amino acids. Trimming took 8 bases from V and 1 from J, leaving 12 bases between them. In germline, CDR1 is LGHDT, CDR2 YNNKEL (reference sequence). The CDR3 loop is CASWTSRSYNEQFF. CDR3 nucleotides: TGTGCCAGCTGGACTTCCCGTTCCTACAATGAGCAGTTCTTC.

J is TRBJ2-5 and V is TRBV7-9; D gene uncertain. CDR3 length: 14 residues. Germline V lookup: CDR1 SEHNR, CDR2 FQNEAQ (reference sequence). V was trimmed by 1 base and J by 3 bases, leaving 9 bases between them. CDR3 sequence (DNA): TGTGCCAGCAGCTTAGGGGGTAGGGAAGAGACCCAGTACTTC. This gives the protein CASSLGGREETQYF.

This clonotype was seen ten or more times. The chain is built from TRBV20-1 and TRBJ2-1; D possibly corresponds to TRBD1 (5 bases). With 4 bases removed from V and 7 bases from J, the gap between germline ends came to 11 bases. This CDR3 spans 12 amino acids. Germline CDR1 reads DFQATT; CDR2 reads SNEGSKA (reference sequence). The CDR3 loop is CSANRNRNEQFF. The CDR3 bases are TGCAGTGCTAACAGGAATAGGAATGAGCAGTTCTTC.

This clonotype was seen many times. V usage is TRBV5-1 and J usage is TRBJ2-7; 8 bases fit TRBD1. CDR1 and CDR2 (germline): SGHRS, YFSETQ. This CDR3 has 12 amino acids. V lost 4 bases, J lost 3 bases, and 0 bases stayed unmatched. The CDR3 nucleotides are TGCGCCAGCAGCACAGGGGGCTACGAGCAGTACTTC. Amino acid sequence: CASSTGGYEQYF.

In this sample, this clonotype turned up many times. This chain uses TRBV20-1 with TRBJ2-2; TRBD2 aligns across 11 bases. Germline V gene data show CDR1 as DFQATT and CDR2 as SNEGSKA (reference sequence). Unmatched junction bases numbered 5, after V lost 4 bases and J lost 4 bases. The CDR3 is 15 residues long. The CDR3 DNA sequence: TGCAGTGCTACGGTAGCGGGAGGGCCCACCGGGGAGCTGTTTTTT. As protein: CSATVAGGPTGELFF.

This clonotype was detected many times. This chain joins TRBV30 and TRBJ2-3; no clear D gene. The CDR3 loop spans 14 amino acids. V lost 4 bases, J lost 0 bases, and 11 bases lay in between. Per germline, CDR1 GTSNPN and CDR2 SVGIG (reference sequence). The CDR3 DNA sequence: TGTGCCTGGACGCCGCCAGTAAGCACAGATACGCAGTATTTT. It codes for CAWTPPVSTDTQYF.

The table lists this clonotype with many counts. V usage is TRBV7-9 and J usage is TRBJ1-1, with a tentative D call TRBD1 (6 bases). V shed 5 bases and J shed 1 base, with 11 bases lying between them. The length of the CDR3 is 14 residues. Germline lookup yields CDR1 SEHNR and CDR2 FQNEAQ (reference sequence). The CDR3: CASSLHRENTEAFF. Written as DNA, the CDR3 is TGTGCCAGCAGCCTACACAGGGAGAACACTGAAGCTTTCTTT.

At least ten counts were recorded for this clonotype. The chain carries TRBV20-1 and TRBJ2-1, with TRBD1 matching 7 bases. This CDR3 spans 15 amino acids. Trimming removed 2 bases from V and 5 bases from J; junction bases left unmatched: 9. CDR1 and CDR2 (germline): DFQATT, SNEGSKA (reference sequence). CDR3 in amino acids: CSARPGTASDNEQFF. As DNA, the CDR3 is TGCAGTGCTAGACCGGGGACAGCTTCTGACAATGAGCAGTTCTTC.

In this sample, this clonotype turned up many times. The chain recombines TRBV27 with TRBJ2-3, with TRBD2 matching 7 bases. The V and J ends lost 2 bases and 1 base, in that order; junction bases with no gene match: 0. Germline V CDR1 and CDR2: MNHEY, SMNVEV (reference sequence). This CDR3 is built from 14 residues. The CDR3 sequence is CASSLLAGTDTQYF. The CDR3 bases are TGTGCCAGCAGTTTACTAGCGGGCACAGATACGCAGTATTTT.

In its sample, this clonotype was seen many times. The chain combines TRBV5-1 with TRBJ1-2; D not resolved. In germline, CDR1 is SGHRS, CDR2 YFSETQ. CDR3 length: 14 residues. The V gene lost 1 base and the J gene lost 7 bases, with 14 bases spanning the gap. DNA for the CDR3: TGCGCCAGCAGCTTGTTACCGGACCAGCTTGGCTACACCTTC. This translates into CASSLLPDQLGYTF.

This clonotype was seen ten or more times. This chain connects TRBV6-1 to TRBJ2-7; 8 nucleotides align to TRBD2. Trimming cost V 11 bases and J 2 bases; bases outside gene matches: 11. CDR3 length equals 14 residues. CDR1 MNHNS and CDR2 SASEGT come from the germline V gene. This CDR3 reads CARACTSGAYEQYF. In nucleotides, the CDR3 is TGTGCCCGGGCCTGTACTAGCGGAGCCTACGAGCAGTACTTC.

This clonotype was seen ten or more times. V and J are TRBV5-1 and TRBJ2-2, with 9 positions matching TRBD2. Trimming removed 3 bases from V and 9 bases from J; junction bases left unmatched: 12. This CDR3 comprises 16 residues. Germline V gene lookup returns CDR1 SGHRS and CDR2 YFSETQ. CDR3 bases: TGCGCCAGCAGCTCGGCAGGCCTAGCGGGAACTTGGGAGCTGTTTTTT. Translated, it gives CASSSAGLAGTWELFF.

This clonotype occurred many times. This chain links TRBV7-9 with TRBJ1-3, with D possibly being TRBD1 (5 bases). The CDR3 length is 14 residues. V lost 4 bases to trimming and J lost 8 bases, with 15 bases between them. Germline lookup yields CDR1 SEHNR and CDR2 FQNEAQ (reference sequence). CDR3 in DNA: TGTGCCAGCAGCTGGGGGACGGGCGAGGACACCATATATTTT. Its translation is CASSWGTGEDTIYF.

Worth noting for this clonotype: Relative to the germline gene, one junction end is altered; a read error may explain this. The chain recombines TRBV20-1 with TRBJ1-2; tentative D call: TRBD1 (5 bases). In germline, CDR1 is DFQATT, CDR2 SNEGSKA (reference sequence). The CDR3 extends over 17 amino acids. The CDR3 bases are TGCTGTGCTCCCCTGCCTCATCCCCGACAGCGAAACTATGGCTACACCTTC. This codes for CCAPLPHPRQRNYGYTF.